What follows are 3 T cell receptor beta chains derived from one specimen sequenced in a study of cytomegalovirus exposure and HLA in healthy donors. TCRdb keeps only in-frame clones here, not all; method: immunoSEQ multiplex PCR. The data contain some 69,000 clones, nearly 96% of them singletons. The sequencing input was PBMCs. The receptors here all came from a young woman in good health and CMV-seropositive.

The chain is built from TRBV2 and TRBJ2-7; D gene unclear. This CDR3 is 10 amino acids long. Trimming pared 4 bases from V and 5 bases from J, leaving 3 bases between. Germline V lookup: CDR1 SNHLY, CDR2 FYNNEI. The CDR3 reads CASSGDEQYF. CDR3 bases: TGTGCCAGCAGTGGAGACGAGCAGTACTTC.

V gene TRBV6-5 combines with J gene TRBJ2-7, with 9 bases identical to TRBD1. After removal of 6 bases from V and 4 bases from J, the junction contained 10 bases not matched to a gene. The CDR3 has 15 amino acids. The V gene's germline CDR1 is MNHEY and CDR2 SVGAGI. CDR3 bases: TGTGCCAGCAGCTCACGTCGGGACAGGGATTACGAGCAGTACTTC. Translated, it gives CASSSRRDRDYEQYF.

This chain joins TRBV4-3 and TRBJ2-1, with TRBD2 identical over 7 bases. V was pared by 0 bases and J by 0 bases, with 14 bases of the junction left unmatched. CDR1 is LGHNA, CDR2 YSLEER, per germline. This CDR3 is built from 20 residues. The CDR3 protein is CASSQDQPAGFSSSYNEQFF. The CDR3 nucleotides read TGCGCCAGCAGCCAAGATCAACCAGCGGGATTCTCGAGCTCCTACAATGAGCAGTTCTTC.